This T cell receptor beta chain emerged from a study of blood T cell repertoires in COVID-19. In the study overall: Samples taken during acute and convalescent COVID-19 were collected in the United States, Italy and Spain. PBMCs, B-cell-depleted T cells, or T cells provided the cDNA or gDNA that made up the material.

The germline V gene encodes CDR1 LNHDA and CDR2 SQIVND (reference sequence). V lost 6 bases to trimming and J lost 2 bases; unmatched junction nucleotides: 7. This CDR3 has 14 residues. In the study's own analysis: Counts of nucleated cells, estimated from reference gene primer amplification, were obtained. Profiled with immunoSEQ multiplex PCR; TCRdb holds only in-frame clones, not every one. V, J and clone size reflect that table, while D and trimming were determined from the DNA. Among around 68,000 clones listed, about 91% were seen once. Sequencing was done on a sample of peripheral blood. This sequence was found in a man aged 45 to 65 with active COVID-19. V usage is TRBV19 and J usage is TRBJ2-7; TRBD1 matches at 7 bases. The CDR3, as DNA: TGTGCCAGTAGCCTAGGGGGCGCAACCTACGAGCAGTACTTC. It specifies CASSLGGATYEQYF.